This section outlines one TCR beta chain sequence together with its context. Its cognate antigen has yet to be identified. The DNA is left out, because the CDR3 cannot be placed on it with certainty; the CDR3 is given as TCRdb lists it. Data came from an Illumina HiSeq 2500. First-strand cDNA was synthesized using Superscript III and a set of TRAV- and TRBV-specific primers, so that both TCRalpha and TCRbeta chains were covered. TCRs were amplified with Phusion for about 20 PCR cycles using a constant-region primer together with the adapter attached to the V primers. Amplification of the isolated mRNA was done with the MessageAmp II aRNA Amplification Kit, which involved a roughly 15-hour in vitro transcription at 37 degrees C. The Dynabeads mRNA DIRECT Purification Kit was used to isolate the mRNA for TCR sequencing. Indexed Illumina adapters were added in a second Phusion PCR of 20 to 30 cycles, after which AMPure XP beads were used to purify the products. The study's own analysis went as follows. Using custom Perl scripts, TCR sequences that encoded the same protein were pooled, out-of-frame sequences were dropped, and the abundance of each clonotype was calculated. Any TCR sequence backed by just one read was left out of the analysis. The metrics used to describe the repertoires included Shannon entropy, Gini index, clonality, richness, and the frequency of TCRs shared between repertoires. The public reads were reprocessed in TCRdb via fastp at Q25 and MiXCR, keeping in-frame beta chains. A single entry per CDR3 protein holds the most common genes and DNA from its merged rows. The V and J calls follow TCRdb's processing rather than the paper's. The sample has about 64,000 distinct CDR3 sequences on record, around 27% of them singletons. The ten top clones hold 5.5% to 8% of the sample.

Based on the germline V gene (reference sequence), the CDR1 and CDR2 sequences are SGHKS and YYEKEE. Reading from cysteine to phenylalanine, the CDR3 counts 19 amino acids. These data belong to a study of low-dose radiotherapy and immunotherapy resistance in tumors (dated by TCRdb to between 2021 and 2023). Looking at the study overall: In Cohort 1, 0.5 Gy per fraction was delivered every 2 weeks, and a total PTV dose of 6.5 Gy was prescribed. Cohort 2 received 1 Gy per fraction every two weeks, with a total of 13 Gy over 26 weeks. Nivolumab and ipilimumab were both given intravenously, with nivolumab at a 240 mg flat dose every two weeks and ipilimumab at 1 mg/kg every six weeks. Every two weeks, patients got intravenous cyclophosphamide at 200 mg/m2, given one day ahead of each radiation and immunotherapy administration. Patients took aspirin 300 mg orally once daily for four cycles, starting on cycle 1 day 1. The trial did not randomize participants into treatment groups. Eight patients were included in the translational analysis: three from the first dose cohort and the first five from the second dose cohort.

What the time point label conveys for this sample: before trial treatment. The donors took part in RACIN, a single-arm, phase I, dose-escalation trial that combined nivolumab, ipilimumab, aspirin, low-dose cyclophosphamide and low-dose radiotherapy. To be eligible, a patient needed to have an advanced solid tumor that was TIL-negative. The material sequenced was PBMCs, taken before treatment. This sequence originates from a male donor with rectosigmoid adenocarcinoma. Rearrangement joined TRBV5-5 to TRBJ2-2; the DNA was not compared with TRBD1, the D call given in the table. CDR3 sequence: CASSLALQGGWSGELFFFF.